The present TCR beta chain was sequenced within a study of cytomegalovirus exposure and HLA in healthy donors (dated by TCRdb to the late 2010s). Regarding the research as a whole: According to a later analysis, the 100 to 150 validation repertoires were produced on the same platform as the 700 or so repertoires of the first cohort. The aim of the study was to test whether cataloging public T cell receptors could identify signatures of past pathogen exposure. To predict cytomegalovirus infection status, the study brought together high-throughput TCR immunosequencing, statistical association of individual TCRs with disease status, and machine learning. Along with the roughly 700-subject first cohort, a separate validation cohort of over 90 different subjects was used. Study-wide conclusions, independent of this receptor: A few of the identified cytomegalovirus-associated TCR beta chains were confirmed in vitro to be specific for cytomegalovirus antigens. It was suggested by the authors that the approach could potentially be generalized to other disease states and immunological phenotypes. In the study, roughly 160 TCR beta chains were listed as associated with cytomegalovirus. A later analysis lacked HLA typing for the validation cohort, so it scored co-occurrence in that cohort across all 110 or so repertoires. Cytomegalovirus status was reported to be diagnosed by the classifier with high specificity and sensitivity in both the original and validation cohorts. While some public TCRs were present in many individuals, most TCR sequences turned up only very rarely across donors. A later analysis found that TCRs clustered in the first cohort also tended to co-occur in the 120 validation repertoires, with 94% of cluster scores above 0.

The donors were included in the validation cohort of over a hundred subjects, a group kept apart from the roughly 700-subject first cohort. With respect to this clone: The target of this receptor is not known. Base-call qualities are not available, and no considerably larger clone is one nucleotide away.

The library was prepared using the immunoSEQ multiplex PCR assay. The study's processing was this. To diagnose cytomegalovirus status from the catalog of TCR beta chain sequences, a statistical classification framework was built. In TCRdb, the immuneACCESS table is reduced to in-frame sequences with V and J assigned. These tables do not hold every clone; where another copy was compared, an unresolved V gene accounts for under half, and the others remain unexplained. V and J calls and clone size are copied from that table; D and trimming were computed from the DNA. The sample contains 97,000 or so clones, about 90% of them found a single time. The ten most abundant clones make up around 6% of the sample. Sequencing input: PBMCs. The TCR was taken from a man aged 18 to 29 in good health and CMV-seropositive.

The DNA is as follows: TGTGCCAGCAGGGGACAGTACGAGCAGTACTTC. The resulting protein is CASRGQYEQYF. Here the chain combines TRBV2 and TRBJ2-7; 7 of the junction bases match TRBD1. CDR1 and CDR2 are read off the germline V gene as SNHLY and FYNNEI. V is cut back by 6 bases and J by 4 bases, with 0 bases in the junction unmatched. From the cysteine up to the phenylalanine, the CDR3 has a length of 11 residues. Only the CDR3 portion is preserved as DNA: 33 bases, with reading frame beginning at the first base.